Below are 31 T cell receptor beta chains sequenced from a single sample in a study of T cell changes during pregnancy in multiple sclerosis. The protocol was immunoSEQ multiplex PCR, while the TCRdb copy is restricted to in-frame clones and leaves out a portion. The data show fewer than 85,000 clones, with 93% seen just once and just over 2.5% held by the top ten. This sample comprised peripheral blood, obtained after pregnancy. All receptors derive from a female donor in good health, enrolled as a control in a pregnancy study.

The chain employs TRBV5-4 and TRBJ2-5, with D possibly TRBD2 on 6 matching bases. The germline gives CDR1 SGHNT, CDR2 YYREEE (reference sequence). The CDR3 has 16 residues. With 4 bases removed from V and 1 base from J, the gap between germline ends came to 17 bases. Here the CDR3 DNA reads TGTGCCAGCAGCCAGGGTTCGGGGGTAGGCCAAGAGACCCAGTACTTC. This gives the protein CASSQGSGVGQETQYF.

V and J are TRBV13 and TRBJ2-7; the match to TRBD1 covers 8 bases. CDR1 is PRHDT and CDR2 is FYEKMQ in the germline V gene (reference sequence). Unmatched junction bases numbered 5, after V lost 5 bases and J lost 2 bases. The CDR3 totals 14 residues. Written as DNA, the CDR3 is TGTGCCAGCAGCATGGGACAGGCACCCTACGAGCAGTACTTC. Translated, it gives CASSMGQAPYEQYF.

This rearrangement joins TRBV13 to TRBJ2-7, with D possibly being TRBD1 (5 bases). The CDR3 covers 15 residues. Trimming took 5 bases from V and 3 from J, leaving 17 bases between them. Germline V lookup: CDR1 PRHDT, CDR2 FYEKMQ (reference sequence). The CDR3 loop reads CASSPDGPGHYEQYF. The CDR3 coding sequence is TGTGCCAGCAGCCCCGATGGTCCAGGGCACTACGAGCAGTACTTC.

In its sample, this clone was seen once. The rearrangement links TRBV5-1 to TRBJ2-1; 8 positions match TRBD2. CDR1 is SGHRS and CDR2 is YFSETQ in the germline V gene. Trimming took 6 bases from V and 4 from J; bases not matched to a gene: 9. The CDR3 totals 15 residues. The CDR3 loop is CASTFLAGRYNEQFF. The CDR3 nucleotides are TGCGCCAGCACATTCTTAGCGGGACGATACAATGAGCAGTTCTTC. The variable domain in full, with the rest retrieved from reference TRBV5-1 and TRBJ2-1, is KAGVTQTPRYLIKTRGQQVTLSCSPISGHRSVSWYQQTPGQGLQFLFEYFSETQRNKGNFPGRFSGRQFSNSRSEMNVSTLELGDSALYLCASTFLAGRYNEQFFGPGTRLTVL.

In nucleotides, the CDR3 is TGTGCCAGCAGCTTTGGACTAGCGGGGTACAATGAGCAGTTCTTC. Translation gives CASSFGLAGYNEQFF. V usage is TRBV7-9 and J usage is TRBJ2-1; 12 bases fit TRBD2. The CDR3 loop spans 15 amino acids. V was pared by 3 bases and J by 4 bases, with 1 base of the junction left unmatched. The germline V gene has CDR1 SEHNR and CDR2 FQNEAQ (reference sequence).

The chain recombines TRBV9 with TRBJ2-7; a possible D gene is TRBD1 (6 bases). The V end lost 5 bases, the J end lost 5 bases, and 20 bases lay between the germline ends. Looked up from germline, CDR1 is SGDLS and CDR2 is YYNGEE. The CDR3 has 15 residues. The CDR3 nucleotides read TGTGCCAGCAGTCCCGAGAGGTACAGGGTCCACGAGCAGTACTTC. Its translation: CASSPERYRVHEQYF.

A single count supports this clone. Germline and junction disagree at one end, which may indicate a read error. Other DNA sequences in this sample translate to the same CDR3. The chain employs TRBV5-1 and TRBJ1-1, with unresolved D. Germline assignment: CDR1 SGHRS and CDR2 YFSETQ. This CDR3 is 14 amino acids long. CDR3 sequence (DNA): TGCGCTAGCAGCTTGGGATACTTGAACACTGAAGCTTTCTTT. Its translation: CASSLGYLNTEAFF.

The chain employs TRBV19 and TRBJ1-5; D may be TRBD1 (6 bases). The CDR3 runs 16 residues. V lost 4 bases, J lost 0 bases, and 13 bases lay in between. Germline V gene data show CDR1 as LNHDA and CDR2 as SQIVND (reference sequence). CDR3 DNA: TGTGCCAGTAGTAATTACGGGACACATAGCAATCAGCCCCAGCATTTT. This translates into CASSNYGTHSNQPQHF.

About this clone itself: Other DNA sequences in this sample translate to the same CDR3. The chain is built from TRBV6-1 and TRBJ2-7, with a weak D call TRBD2 (5 bases). The V gene lost 3 bases and the J gene lost 7 bases, with 7 bases spanning the gap. This CDR3 contains 11 residues. CDR1 is MNHNS and CDR2 is SASEGT in the germline V gene. The CDR3 coding sequence is TGTGCCAGCAGTGATCGCGGGGAGCAGTACTTC. It codes for CASSDRGEQYF.

This clone showed up just once. J is TRBJ1-2 and V is TRBV19, with D possibly matching TRBD1 (6 bases). The CDR3 covers 13 residues. The germline V gene encodes CDR1 LNHDA and CDR2 SQIVND (reference sequence). Trimming shortened V by 6 bases and J by 8 bases, and 16 bases separated the two germline ends. In DNA form, the CDR3 reads TGTGCCAGTAGGCGGGGGCAGGAGGAAGGCTACACCTTC. It yields the protein CASRRGQEEGYTF.

This clone was observed a few times. The chain carries TRBV21-1 and TRBJ2-1; the table's D call, TRBD1, was not checked against the DNA. TRBV21-1 is a listed pseudogene. The CDR3 is 14 residues long. Written as DNA, the CDR3 is TGTGCCAGCAGCGCTCAGGGAAGCTACAATGAGCAGTTCTTC. Amino acids: CASSAQGSYNEQFF.

The V and J genes are TRBV15 and TRBJ2-5; no definite D call. V was shortened by 0 bases and J by 4 bases, with 6 bases between the two germline ends. The CDR3 extends over 13 amino acids. Germline lookup yields CDR1 LNHNV and CDR2 YYDKDF (reference sequence). The CDR3 nucleotides read TGTGCCACCAGCAGAGATCTACTAGAGACCCAGTACTTC. Its protein product is CATSRDLLETQYF.

V and J are TRBV19 and TRBJ2-7; the match to TRBD1 covers 10 bases. Germline trimming cut 2 bases from V and 5 bases from J; bases unmatched to any gene: 3. Germline CDR1 LNHDA, CDR2 SQIVND (reference sequence). The CDR3 consists of 14 residues. CDR3 sequence: CASSIRQGADEQYF. The CDR3 DNA reads TGTGCCAGTAGTATAAGACAGGGGGCCGACGAGCAGTACTTC. Supplemented by reference TRBV19 and TRBJ2-7, the full variable domain reads DGGITQSPKYLFRKEGQNVTLSCEQNLNHDAMYWYRQDPGQGLRLIYYSQIVNDFQKGDIAEGYSVSREKKESFPLTVTSAQKNPTAFYLCASSIRQGADEQYFGPGTRLTVT.

V is TRBV7-9 and J is TRBJ2-5; D is uncertain. The CDR3 totals 14 residues. Germline loops: CDR1 SEHNR, CDR2 FQNEAQ (reference sequence). The V and J ends lost 3 bases and 2 bases respectively, with 10 bases between them. The CDR3 here is CASSFLTDQETQYF. Written as DNA, the CDR3 is TGTGCCAGCAGCTTTTTAACAGATCAAGAGACCCAGTACTTC. Complete variable domain (other parts from reference TRBV7-9 and TRBJ2-5): DTGVSQNPRHKITKRGQNVTFRCDPISEHNRLYWYRQTLGQGPEFLTYFQNEAQLEKSRLLSDRFSAERPKGSFSTLEIQRTEQGDSAMYLCASSFLTDQETQYFGPGTRLLVL.

This clone came up a few times. The rearrangement joins TRBV30 to TRBJ1-1, with D unclear. Germline V lookup: CDR1 GTSNPN, CDR2 SVGIG (reference sequence). The CDR3 length is 13 residues. V was trimmed by 3 bases and J by 5 bases, leaving 13 bases between them. This CDR3 is CAWRPDEGTEAFF. For the CDR3, the DNA is TGTGCCTGGAGGCCAGATGAGGGAACTGAAGCTTTCTTT. The whole variable domain, filled in from reference TRBV30 and TRBJ1-1, reads SQTIHQWPATLVQPVGSPLSLECTVEGTSNPNLYWYRQAAGRGLQLLFYSVGIGQISSEVPQNLSASRPQDRQFILSSKKLLLSDSGFYLCAWRPDEGTEAFFGQGTRLTVV.

The chain combines TRBV7-8 with TRBJ1-5; 10 nucleotides line up with TRBD1. Trimming removed 5 bases from V and 3 bases from J; junction bases left unmatched: 7. Germline V lookup: CDR1 SGHVS, CDR2 FQNEAQ. CDR3 length equals 16 residues. CDR3 protein: CASSPSGQGNNQPQHF. CDR3 DNA: TGTGCCAGCAGCCCCTCGGGACAGGGGAACAATCAGCCCCAGCATTTT.

The chain joins TRBV4-1 to TRBJ2-1; TRBD1 agrees at 9 bases. This CDR3 has 15 amino acids. In germline, CDR1 is MGHRA, CDR2 YSYEKL. After removal of 4 bases from V and 8 bases from J, the junction contained 9 bases not matched to a gene. The CDR3 region has the DNA TGCGCCAGCAGCCCCACCGGGACAGGGTTTGATGAGCAGTTCTTC. It encodes CASSPTGTGFDEQFF.

The J gene is TRBJ2-7, the V gene TRBV7-2, with 12 nucleotides matching TRBD2. V shed 4 bases, J shed 4 bases, and the junction held 5 bases outside the gene matches. Germline-derived CDR1 and CDR2 are SGHTA and FQGNSA. This CDR3 spans 15 amino acids. For the CDR3, the DNA is TGTGCCAGCAGCTACGGACTAGCGGGATTTTACGAGCAGTACTTC. Its translation is CASSYGLAGFYEQYF.

The chain recombines TRBV7-9 with TRBJ2-3, with no clear D. Trimming cost V 3 bases and J 0 bases, with 13 bases left between them. CDR1 and CDR2 from the germline V gene are SEHNR and FQNEAQ (reference sequence). The CDR3 is 16 amino acids. This CDR3 reads CASSLPLSQSTDTQYF. The CDR3 DNA reads TGTGCCAGCAGCTTGCCCCTCTCCCAGAGCACAGATACGCAGTATTTT.

The chain combines TRBV19 with TRBJ2-6; TRBD1 might be the D (5 bases). Germline V gene lookup returns CDR1 LNHDA and CDR2 SQIVND (reference sequence). There are 15 residues in the CDR3. V was pared by 1 base and J by 4 bases, with 8 bases between. The CDR3 DNA follows: TGTGCCAGTAGTATAGGGGGCTCCGGGGCCAACGTCCTGACTTTC. It yields the protein CASSIGGSGANVLTF.

The V gene is TRBV15, the J gene TRBJ2-3; 11 bases line up with TRBD2. There are 17 residues in the CDR3. After removal of 7 bases from V and 5 bases from J, the junction contained 14 bases not matched to a gene. Germline CDR1 is LNHNV and CDR2 is YYDKDF (reference sequence). The CDR3, as DNA: TGTGCCACCACCCCCCCAGCGGGACTAGCGGTAGGAGATACGCAGTATTTT. Residues: CATTPPAGLAVGDTQYF.

The chain has TRBV4-3 and TRBJ2-7; 13 bases are a match to TRBD2. CDR1 and CDR2 from the germline V gene are LGHNA and YSLEER. This CDR3 comprises 16 residues. Trimming removed 3 bases from V and 4 bases from J; junction bases left unmatched: 6. The chain's CDR3 is CASSQELAGGPYEQYF. The CDR3 DNA reads as TGCGCCAGCAGCCAGGAACTAGCGGGAGGGCCTTACGAGCAGTACTTC.

The chain joins TRBV4-2 to TRBJ1-1; tentative D call: TRBD1 (5 bases). The CDR3 totals 16 residues. V was clipped by 0 bases and J by 2 bases, with 13 bases between them. CDR1 LGHNA and CDR2 YNFKEQ come from the germline V gene. The CDR3 region is CASSQEGGGRNTEAFF. CDR3 bases: TGTGCCAGCAGCCAAGAGGGGGGAGGGAGAAACACTGAAGCTTTCTTT.

The CDR3 coding sequence is TGTGCCAGCAGTGAGACAGGGAGAGATCAGCCCCAGCATTTT. Its protein is CASSETGRDQPQHF. This sequence joins TRBV2 and TRBJ1-5; the match to TRBD1 covers 7 bases. The V and J ends lost 3 bases and 5 bases, in that order; junction bases with no gene match: 4. Germline V CDR1 and CDR2: SNHLY, FYNNEI. The CDR3 sequence is 14 residues long.

The sample holds one count of this clone. A junction end diverges from the germline sequence, so it may reflect a read error. The rearrangement links TRBV14 to TRBJ2-4; TRBD2 matches 8 bases. This CDR3 has 14 residues. Germline-derived CDR1 and CDR2 are SGHDN and FVKESK. Here the CDR3 DNA reads TGTGCCAGCAAGGGGGGGAACGGGGGACTAGTAAGAAACTTC. As protein: CASKGGNGGLVRNF.

This chain joins TRBV29-1 and TRBJ2-1; TRBD2 matches at 12 bases. The CDR3 sequence is 19 residues long. The J segment lost 4 bases and the V segment lost 0 bases, leaving 13 bases of the junction unmatched. Germline CDR1 and CDR2: SQVTM and ANQGSEA. The CDR3 coding sequence is TGCAGCGTTGAAGATATGCCCGGTCTAGCGGGAGGGACATACAATGAGCAGTTCTTC. Protein product: CSVEDMPGLAGGTYNEQFF.

CDR3 loop: CASNTGTSLYEQYF. The CDR3 DNA follows: TGTGCCAGCAATACCGGGACTAGCCTGTACGAGCAGTACTTC. The genes are TRBV11-2 and TRBJ2-7; 9 nucleotides agree with TRBD2. With V trimmed by 7 bases and J by 4 bases, 8 bases remained unmatched. CDR1 SGHAT and CDR2 FQNNGV come from the germline V gene. The CDR3 sequence is 14 residues long.

This chain connects TRBV7-2 to TRBJ2-3; TRBD2 agrees at 8 bases. Trimming cost V 5 bases and J 6 bases; bases outside gene matches: 10. CDR1 and CDR2 (germline): SGHTA, FQGNSA. This CDR3 region has 15 residues. CDR3 sequence: CASSRWRGELDTQYF. The CDR3 coding sequence is TGTGCCAGCAGCCGGTGGCGGGGGGAATTGGATACGCAGTATTTT.

This clone was seen more than once but under ten times. The rearrangement uses TRBV29-1 and TRBJ1-2; the match to TRBD1 covers 11 bases. With 5 bases clipped from V and 5 bases from J, the junction kept 22 bases outside the gene matches. This CDR3 is 19 amino acids long. Germline V gene lookup returns CDR1 SQVTM and CDR2 ANQGSEA. For the CDR3, the DNA is TGCAGCGTTCTTAACCAACCCGGGACAGGGGGTCTCATCCTTTATGGCTACACCTTC. Translation gives CSVLNQPGTGGLILYGYTF.

CDR3 DNA sequence: TGTGCCAGCAGCTTAGAGGCCTTGGCGGGGGAGCAGTACTTC. Protein product: CASSLEALAGEQYF. The chain is built from TRBV7-9 and TRBJ2-7; perhaps TRBD2 as D (6 bases). Trimming removed 1 base from V and 7 bases from J, with 14 bases in between. CDR1 and CDR2 from the germline V gene are SEHNR and FQNEAQ (reference sequence). The CDR3 totals 14 residues.

The rearrangement uses TRBV18 and TRBJ2-7, with TRBD1 matching over 9 bases. The germline V gene encodes CDR1 KGHSH and CDR2 LQKENI. The CDR3 is 15 amino acids. The V gene end was trimmed by 6 bases and the J gene end by 4 bases; junction bases not matched to a gene: 10. CDR3 in amino acids: CASSTGTGLLYEQYF. The CDR3 DNA sequence: TGTGCCAGCTCGACCGGGACAGGGCTCTTGTACGAGCAGTACTTC. Combining the CDR3 with reference TRBV18 and TRBJ2-7 gives the whole variable domain NAGVMQNPRHLVRRRGQEARLRCSPMKGHSHVYWYRQLPEEGLKFMVYLQKENIIDESGMPKERFSAEFPKEGPSILRIQQVVRGDSAAYFCASSTGTGLLYEQYFGPGTRLTVT.